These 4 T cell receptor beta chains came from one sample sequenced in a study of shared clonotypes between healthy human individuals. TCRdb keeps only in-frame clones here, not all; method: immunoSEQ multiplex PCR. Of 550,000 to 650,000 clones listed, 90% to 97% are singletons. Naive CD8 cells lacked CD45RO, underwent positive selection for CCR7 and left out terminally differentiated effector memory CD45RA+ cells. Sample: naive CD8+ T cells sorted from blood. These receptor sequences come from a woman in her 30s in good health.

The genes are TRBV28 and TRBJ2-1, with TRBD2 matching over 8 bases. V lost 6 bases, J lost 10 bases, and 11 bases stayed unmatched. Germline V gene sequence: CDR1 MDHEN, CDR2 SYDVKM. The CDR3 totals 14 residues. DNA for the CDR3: TGTGCCAGCAGCTGGACTAGCACCCGACGGGAGCAGTTCTTC. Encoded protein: CASSWTSTRREQFF.

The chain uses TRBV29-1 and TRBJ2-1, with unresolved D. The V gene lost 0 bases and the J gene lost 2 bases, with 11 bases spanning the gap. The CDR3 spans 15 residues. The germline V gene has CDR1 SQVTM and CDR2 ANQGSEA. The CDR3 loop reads CSVEDGSTPYNEQFF. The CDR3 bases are TGCAGCGTTGAAGATGGCTCGACACCCTACAATGAGCAGTTCTTC.

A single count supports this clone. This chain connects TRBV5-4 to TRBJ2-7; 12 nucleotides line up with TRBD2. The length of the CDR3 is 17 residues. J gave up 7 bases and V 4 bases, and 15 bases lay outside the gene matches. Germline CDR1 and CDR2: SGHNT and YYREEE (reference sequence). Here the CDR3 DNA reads TGTGCCAGCAGCGCACTAGCGGGAGGACTCCGGGATTGGGAGCAGTACTTC. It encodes CASSALAGGLRDWEQYF.

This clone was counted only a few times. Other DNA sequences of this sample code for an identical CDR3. The CDR3 here is CASSLGGEAFF. CDR3 sequence (DNA): TGCGCCAGCAGCTTGGGGGGTGAAGCTTTCTTT. The rearrangement joins TRBV5-1 to TRBJ1-1; D not certain. Deletions cut 0 bases from V and 7 bases from J, with 4 bases between. The CDR3 is 11 amino acids. Per the germline V gene, CDR1 is SGHRS and CDR2 is YFSETQ. The full variable domain, with the rest looked up from reference TRBV5-1 and TRBJ1-1, is KAGVTQTPRYLIKTRGQQVTLSCSPISGHRSVSWYQQTPGQGLQFLFEYFSETQRNKGNFPGRFSGRQFSNSRSEMNVSTLELGDSALYLCASSLGGEAFFGQGTRLTVV.